This T cell receptor beta chain was captured by sequencing in a study of shared clonotypes between healthy human individuals. The assay was immunoSEQ multiplex PCR, and TCRdb's table has in-frame clones only and misses some. The sample carries around 2.1 million clones, approximately 95% recorded once. Germline loops: CDR1 MNHEY, CDR2 SVGAGI. With V trimmed by 3 bases and J by 5 bases, 2 bases remained unmatched. This CDR3 is 14 amino acids long. The TCR sequence derives from a man in his late teens or twenties in good health. The rearrangement uses TRBV6-5 and TRBJ1-1; 11 bases agree with TRBD1. Sequencing was performed on naive CD4+ T cells sorted from blood. Described subset: CD45RA+ positively selected. As DNA, the CDR3 is TGTGCCAGCAGTTATAGGGACAGGGGGACTGAAGCTTTCTTT. It yields the protein CASSYRDRGTEAFF.